The source of this T cell receptor beta chain is a study of blood T cell repertoires in COVID-19. About the research overall: Specimens from acute and convalescent COVID-19 originated in the United States, Italy and Spain. T cells, B-cell-depleted T cells, or PBMCs supplied cDNA or gDNA.

The germline V gene has CDR1 SGHRS and CDR2 YFSETQ. The CDR3 runs to 15 residues. Losses at the gene ends were 3 bases for V and 5 bases for J; bases not matched to a gene: 10. Authors' methods: How many nucleated cells were present was estimated from reference gene primer amplification. Some clones are missing from TCRdb's copy, which holds only in-frame ones; the method was immunoSEQ multiplex PCR. V and J calls and clone size are those listed in that table; D and trimming were worked out from the DNA. Among 55,000 to 75,000 clones listed, around nine tenths were seen once. Specimen: peripheral blood. V usage is TRBV5-1 and J usage is TRBJ2-7, with 8 nucleotides matching TRBD1. This sequence originates from a human donor with active COVID-19. The donor label of this sample is uncertain. CDR3 sequence (DNA): TGCGCCAGCAGCTCCATACAGGGGGATAACAACGAGCAGTACTTC. Translation: CASSSIQGDNNEQYF.